This TCR beta chain was recorded in a study of CD8+ T cells in alopecia areata. The wider study: Each day, treated patients took oral tofacitinib twice, at 5 to 10 mg per dose.

Germline assignment: CDR1 PRHDT and CDR2 FYEKMQ (reference sequence). CDR3 length: 17 residues. V was shortened by 4 bases and J by 5 bases, with 23 bases between the two germline ends. Extraction of RNA preceded its reverse transcription into cDNA, which served as the sequencing template. The repertoire was sequenced with immunoSEQ multiplex PCR; TCRdb's copy has only in-frame clones and lacks some. The profile shows 150,000 to 200,000 clones, about three fifths of them singletons. Stated treatment: oral pan-JAK inhibitor, 5-10 mg twice daily. This chain links TRBV13 with TRBJ2-5; D remains unclear. This sample comprised CD8+ T cells sorted from blood, obtained at week 24, from a patient treated with tofacitinib. This clonotype originated in a human donor with alopecia areata. This CDR3 is CASSSVHQAPGGETQYF. CDR3 DNA sequence: TGTGCCAGCAGCTCAGTCCATCAGGCTCCTGGTGGGGAGACCCAGTACTTC.